These 20 T cell receptor beta chains share one sample of origin, sequenced in a study of cytomegalovirus exposure and HLA in healthy donors. PCR was performed using 60 Vbeta and 13 Jbeta primers. The table came from immunoSEQ multiplex PCR; TCRdb's copy has only in-frame clones and leaves some out. The sample records about 130,000 clones, roughly three quarters being singletons. The source material was PBMCs. Receptors originate from a male donor in good health and CMV-seronegative.

The rearrangement joins TRBV19 to TRBJ2-1; the match to TRBD2 covers 7 bases. The CDR3 is 14 amino acids. Germline loops: CDR1 LNHDA, CDR2 SQIVND (reference sequence). J gave up 4 bases and V 1 base, and 1 base lay outside the gene matches. The CDR3, as DNA: TGTGCCAGTAGTATAGGGGAGGGATACAATGAGCAGTTCTTC. Amino acid sequence: CASSIGEGYNEQFF. Complete variable domain (other parts from reference TRBV19 and TRBJ2-1): DGGITQSPKYLFRKEGQNVTLSCEQNLNHDAMYWYRQDPGQGLRLIYYSQIVNDFQKGDIAEGYSVSREKKESFPLTVTSAQKNPTAFYLCASSIGEGYNEQFFGPGTRLTVL.

V usage is TRBV5-6 and J usage is TRBJ1-5; a possible D gene is TRBD1 (6 bases). The V gene's germline CDR1 is SGHDT and CDR2 YYEEEE. The CDR3 consists of 17 residues. Trimming pared 2 bases from V and 1 base from J, leaving 16 bases between. The CDR3 region is CASSLLGEQGSNQPQHF. In DNA form, the CDR3 reads TGTGCCAGCAGCTTACTCGGGGAACAGGGCAGCAATCAGCCCCAGCATTTT. Full variable domain (rest looked up from reference TRBV5-6 and TRBJ1-5): DAGVTQSPTHLIKTRGQQVTLRCSPKSGHDTVSWYQQALGQGPQFIFQYYEEEERQRGNFPDRFSGHQFPNYSSELNVNALLLGDSALYLCASSLLGEQGSNQPQHFGDGTRLSIL.

V is TRBV7-6 and J is TRBJ2-3, with 9 bases aligning to TRBD1. The CDR3 spans 14 residues. V was clipped by 6 bases and J by 3 bases; unmatched bases: 4. Germline V gene data show CDR1 as SGHVS and CDR2 as FNYEAQ. This chain's CDR3 is CASRSGTGTDTQYF. CDR3 bases: TGTGCCAGCAGGTCCGGGACAGGGACAGATACGCAGTATTTT.

The genes are TRBV11-3 and TRBJ2-7; D perhaps matches TRBD1 (6 bases). Trimming stripped 3 bases from V and 0 bases from J, with 9 bases between. Germline CDR1 SGHNT, CDR2 YENEEA. CDR3 length equals 14 residues. The CDR3 sequence: CASSFDRYSYEQYF. For the CDR3, the DNA is TGTGCCAGCAGCTTCGACAGGTACTCCTACGAGCAGTACTTC.

The V and J genes are TRBV4-1 and TRBJ2-1; possibly TRBD2 for D (6 bases). The CDR3 covers 16 residues. Germline V gene sequence: CDR1 MGHRA, CDR2 YSYEKL. V gave up 4 bases and J gave up 0 bases, with 13 bases separating them. The CDR3 is CASSPRDGGSYNEQFF. Written as DNA, the CDR3 is TGCGCCAGCAGCCCCAGGGACGGGGGCTCCTACAATGAGCAGTTCTTC.

The chain is built from TRBV9 and TRBJ2-2; a weak D match, TRBD2 (6 bases). V dropped 3 bases and J dropped 6 bases, with 15 bases sitting between them. Germline V lookup: CDR1 SGDLS, CDR2 YYNGEE. The length of the CDR3 is 15 residues. CDR3 DNA sequence: TGTGCCAGCAGCGCTGGGACTTACGTTGCCGGGGAGCTGTTTTTT. The encoded protein is CASSAGTYVAGELFF.

The sample holds one count of this clone. The chain employs TRBV5-6 and TRBJ1-2; 8 nucleotides line up with TRBD1. V trimming: 1 base; J trimming: 7 bases; junction bases outside the gene matches: 18. The V gene's germline CDR1 is SGHDT and CDR2 YYEEEE. The CDR3 spans 18 residues. This CDR3 reads CASSLQIFATGGGRGYTF. In DNA form, the CDR3 reads TGTGCCAGCAGCTTGCAAATTTTCGCTACAGGGGGTGGACGTGGCTACACCTTC.

The chain recombines TRBV19 with TRBJ1-6; perhaps TRBD1 as D (5 bases). Germline-derived CDR1 and CDR2 are LNHDA and SQIVND (reference sequence). The V gene lost 5 bases and the J gene lost 10 bases, with 12 bases spanning the gap. The CDR3 consists of 13 residues. In nucleotides, the CDR3 is TGTGCCAGTAGTGGGGCCACGAGGTCACCCCTCCACTTT. Translated: CASSGATRSPLHF. Drawing the rest from reference TRBV19 and TRBJ1-6, the complete variable domain is DGGITQSPKYLFRKEGQNVTLSCEQNLNHDAMYWYRQDPGQGLRLIYYSQIVNDFQKGDIAEGYSVSREKKESFPLTVTSAQKNPTAFYLCASSGATRSPLHFGNGTRLTVT.

In its sample, this clone was seen a few times. The J gene is TRBJ2-1, the V gene TRBV7-2; possible D gene TRBD1, 5 bases. CDR1 and CDR2 from the germline V gene are SGHTA and FQGNSA. V was shortened by 4 bases and J by 4 bases, with 8 bases between the two germline ends. The CDR3 is 13 residues long. This CDR3 is CASSSDSYNEQFF. The CDR3 region has the DNA TGTGCCAGCAGCTCTGACAGTTACAATGAGCAGTTCTTC.

The V call is TRBV6-6, the J call TRBJ1-6; D not certain. The germline CDR1 and CDR2 sequences are MNHNY and SVGAGI (reference sequence). Between the trimmed V and J ends, which lost 4 bases and 7 bases, there was a span of 11 bases. The CDR3 extends over 14 amino acids. The CDR3 is CASSSPGSNSPLHF. Written as DNA, the CDR3 is TGTGCCAGCAGTTCCCCCGGGTCCAATTCACCCCTCCACTTT.

The chain couples TRBV7-3 to TRBJ2-7, with TRBD2 identical over 13 bases. V gave up 2 bases and J gave up 3 bases; unmatched junction bases: 1. The CDR3 is made up of 15 amino acids. Germline loops: CDR1 SGHTA, CDR2 FQGTGA. CDR3 coding DNA: TGTGCCAGCAGCTTAGGGACTAGCGGGGTCTACGAGCAGTACTTC. It is translated as CASSLGTSGVYEQYF. The entire variable domain, with the rest obtained from reference TRBV7-3 and TRBJ2-7, is as follows: GAGVSQTPSNKVTEKGKYVELRCDPISGHTALYWYRQSLGQGPEFLIYFQGTGAADDSGLPNDRFFAVRPEGSVSTLKIQRTERGDSAVYLCASSLGTSGVYEQYFGPGTRLTVT.

The CDR3 coding sequence is TGCAGCGTTTGGCTAGCGGGGGCGGCAGATACGCAGTATTTT. Its protein product is CSVWLAGAADTQYF. The V call is TRBV29-1, the J call TRBJ2-3; TRBD2 matches at 10 bases. CDR1 is SQVTM, CDR2 ANQGSEA, per germline. CDR3 length: 14 amino acids. Trimming removed 5 bases from V and 4 bases from J; junction bases left unmatched: 6.

This chain joins TRBV19 and TRBJ1-6; 8 bases line up with TRBD1. This CDR3 spans 14 amino acids. After removal of 6 bases from V and 9 bases from J, the junction contained 7 bases not matched to a gene. Germline assignment: CDR1 LNHDA and CDR2 SQIVND (reference sequence). This CDR3 is CASSTTGESSPLHF. CDR3 nucleotides: TGTGCCAGTAGCACGACAGGGGAGAGTTCACCCCTCCACTTT.

J is TRBJ1-5 and V is TRBV2; D is undetermined. V lost 6 bases, J lost 2 bases, and 14 bases lay in between. Germline lookup yields CDR1 SNHLY and CDR2 FYNNEI. The CDR3 has 15 amino acids. The CDR3 loop reads CASSPRRTGNQPQHF. The CDR3 DNA reads as TGTGCCAGCAGCCCCAGACGGACTGGCAATCAGCCCCAGCATTTT.

Note on this clone: One junction end disagrees with the germline gene, perhaps due to a read error. The V call is TRBV7-7, the J call TRBJ2-1; 9 nucleotides match TRBD1. From germline, CDR1 is SSHAT and CDR2 FNYEAQ (reference sequence). There are 15 residues in the CDR3. CDR3 sequence (DNA): TGTGCTAGCAGCACCGGGACAGGGTCTTACAATGAGCAGTTCTTC. Protein: CASSTGTGSYNEQFF. Using reference TRBV7-7 and TRBJ2-1 for the parts outside the CDR3, the full variable domain is GAGVSQSPRYKVTKRGQDVTLRCDPISSHATLYWYQQALGQGPEFLTYFNYEAQPDKSGLPSDRFSAERPEGSISTLTIQRTEQRDSAMYRCASSTGTGSYNEQFFGPGTRLTVL.

J is TRBJ2-3 and V is TRBV23-1; D gene unclear. TRBV23-1 is assigned to the ORF class and has an uncertain function. V was trimmed by 3 bases and J by 1 base, leaving 11 bases between them. This CDR3 has 15 residues. CDR3 in amino acids: CASSHRITGTDTQYF. DNA of the CDR3: TGCGCCAGCAGTCACAGGATTACTGGCACAGATACGCAGTATTTT.

There are a few counts of this clone. This sequence joins TRBV6-1 and TRBJ1-1, with a tentative D call TRBD1 (6 bases). The germline CDR1 and CDR2 sequences are MNHNS and SASEGT. The length of the CDR3 is 15 residues. V lost 6 bases to trimming and J lost 3 bases, with 17 bases between them. CDR3 region: CASRRQVGRDTEAFF. The CDR3 DNA reads TGTGCCAGCAGAAGACAGGTCGGACGGGACACTGAAGCTTTCTTT.

This clone occurred once. The V gene is TRBV19, the J gene TRBJ1-3; D is ambiguous. Trimming left V 1 base short and J 0 bases short, with 10 bases between. Germline CDR1 reads LNHDA; CDR2 reads SQIVND (reference sequence). This CDR3 region has 16 residues. For the CDR3, the DNA is TGTGCCAGTAGTATAGCAACGGTCTTCTCTGGAAACACCATATATTTT. It encodes CASSIATVFSGNTIYF.

The chain has TRBV29-1 and TRBJ1-1, with 7 nucleotides matching TRBD1. Germline CDR1 reads SQVTM; CDR2 reads ANQGSEA. The CDR3 is 13 amino acids. V was pared by 6 bases and J by 1 base, with 5 bases of the junction left unmatched. The CDR3 sequence: CSVPGTANTEAFF. DNA of the CDR3: TGCAGCGTCCCCGGGACAGCGAACACTGAAGCTTTCTTT.

The CDR3, as DNA: TGTGCCAGCAGCTTAGTCGGGACAGGGTCCTTTCCCCAGCATTTT. It is translated as CASSLVGTGSFPQHF. The V call is TRBV7-2, the J call TRBJ1-5; 9 bases match TRBD1. The V segment lost 1 base and the J segment 10 bases; nucleotides outside the gene matches: 8. In germline, CDR1 is SGHTA, CDR2 FQGNSA. The CDR3 loop spans 15 amino acids.